This T cell receptor beta chain was identified in a study of blood T cell repertoires in COVID-19. At the level of the study: The cDNA or gDNA used as material had been derived from T cells, B-cell-depleted T cells, or PBMCs.

Sequencing used immunoSEQ multiplex PCR; TCRdb keeps in-frame clones, though not all of them. Of under 150,000 clones listed, around 89% are singletons. V was pared by 6 bases and J by 6 bases, with 8 bases of the junction left unmatched. The length of the CDR3 is 14 residues. The germline CDR1 and CDR2 sequences are MNHNY and SVGAGI (reference sequence). V and J are TRBV6-6 and TRBJ2-7, with 10 nucleotides matching TRBD1. The specimen sequenced was peripheral blood. This clonotype was sampled from a man aged 45-65 years with active or convalescent COVID-19. The CDR3 region is CASSSGQGLSEQYF. CDR3 DNA: TGTGCCAGCAGCTCGGGACAGGGGTTGTCCGAGCAGTACTTC.